The following is a T cell receptor (beta chain) sequence with its context. V lost 4 bases to trimming and J lost 0 bases, with 9 bases between them. The length of the CDR3 is 14 residues. The germline V gene has CDR1 SEHNR and CDR2 FQNEAQ (reference sequence). The data belong to a study of blood T cell repertoires in COVID-19. Produced via immunoSEQ multiplex PCR; TCRdb's table is partial and in-frame only. Of around 150,000 clones listed, around 93% are singletons. The chain employs TRBV7-9 and TRBJ1-1; D unresolved. The clonotype was recovered from a woman aged 50 to 60 with acute or convalescent COVID-19. Sequencing was performed on peripheral blood. DNA of the CDR3: TGTGCCAGCAGCTCCCGAGGGCTGAACACTGAAGCTTTCTTT. Translating gives CASSSRGLNTEAFF.